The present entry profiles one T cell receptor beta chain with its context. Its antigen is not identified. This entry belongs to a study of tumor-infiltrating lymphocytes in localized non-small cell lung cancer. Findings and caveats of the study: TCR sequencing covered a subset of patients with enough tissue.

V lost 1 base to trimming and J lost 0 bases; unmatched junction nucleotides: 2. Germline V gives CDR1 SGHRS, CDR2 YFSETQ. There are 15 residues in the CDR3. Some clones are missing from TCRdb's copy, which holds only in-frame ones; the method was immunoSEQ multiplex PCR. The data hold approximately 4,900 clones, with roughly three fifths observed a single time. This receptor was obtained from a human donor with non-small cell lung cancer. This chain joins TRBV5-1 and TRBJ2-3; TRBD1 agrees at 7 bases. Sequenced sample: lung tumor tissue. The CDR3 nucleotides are TGCGCCAGCAGCTTGAGGGGGCTCAGCACAGATACGCAGTATTTT. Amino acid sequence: CASSLRGLSTDTQYF.